This TCR beta chain was identified in a study of OX40 agonist ivuxolimab in advanced cancers. This CDR3 comprises 12 residues. The V and J ends lost 3 bases and 4 bases respectively, with 9 bases between them. CDR1 is GTSNPN, CDR2 SVGIG, per germline (reference sequence). Assay used: immunoSEQ multiplex PCR; TCRdb lists only in-frame clones, some missing. This table holds tens of thousands of clones, 85% to 90% found once. The V call is TRBV30, the J call TRBJ1-1; weak D call: TRBD1 (6 bases). The receptor was isolated from an adult with an advanced solid tumor such as melanoma, head and neck, liver or kidney cancer. Sample: CD4+ or CD8+ T cells sorted from blood, taken in a trial of the OX40 agonist ivuxolimab. The CDR3 DNA follows: TGTGCCTGGAGGAGGGGGGTCACTGAAGCTTTCTTT. The encoded protein is CAWRRGVTEAFF.